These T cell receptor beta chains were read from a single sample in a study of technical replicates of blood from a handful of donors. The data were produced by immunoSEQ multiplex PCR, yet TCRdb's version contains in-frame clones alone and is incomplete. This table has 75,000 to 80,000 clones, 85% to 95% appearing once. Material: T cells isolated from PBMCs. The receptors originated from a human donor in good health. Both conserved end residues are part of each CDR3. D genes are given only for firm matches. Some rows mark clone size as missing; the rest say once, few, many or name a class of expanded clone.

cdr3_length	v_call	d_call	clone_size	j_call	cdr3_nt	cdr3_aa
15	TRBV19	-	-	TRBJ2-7	TGTGCCAGTAGTATTATGGCAGGTAATCCCTACGAGCAGTACTTC	CASSIMAGNPYEQYF
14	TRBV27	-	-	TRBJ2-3	TGTGCCAGCAGTTTGTCCCCCCACACAGATACGCAGTATTTT	CASSLSPHTDTQYF
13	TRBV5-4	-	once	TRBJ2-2	TGTGCCAGCAGCTACTTCGCTACCGGGGAGCTGTTTTTT	CASSYFATGELFF
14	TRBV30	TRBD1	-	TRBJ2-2	TGTGCCTGGGAGACAGGGGAGAACACCGGGGAGCTGTTTTTT	CAWETGENTGELFF
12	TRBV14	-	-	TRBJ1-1	TGTGCCAGCAGCGGATACGGGACACAAGCTTTCTTT	CASSGYGTQAFF
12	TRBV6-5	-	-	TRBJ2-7	TGTGCCAGCAGTTACCCGGGCTACGAGCAGTACTTC	CASSYPGYEQYF
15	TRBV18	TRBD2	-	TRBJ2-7	TGTGCCAGCTCACTGCGACTAGCGGGAGGGGACGAGCAGTACTTC	CASSLRLAGGDEQYF
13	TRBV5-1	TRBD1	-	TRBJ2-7	TGCGCCAGCAGCTGGGACAGGGACAACGAGCAGTACTTC	CASSWDRDNEQYF
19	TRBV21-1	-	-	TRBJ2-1	TGTGCCAGCAGCAATTTATCTCTTGATACTAGCGGGGCCTACAATGAGCAGTTCTTC	CASSNLSLDTSGAYNEQFF
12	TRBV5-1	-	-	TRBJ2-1	TGCGCCAGCAGCTTGGCCGGGGAAGGGCAGTTCTTC	CASSLAGEGQFF
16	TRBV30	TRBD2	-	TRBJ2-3	TGTGCCTGGCTGGGACTAGCGGCTGGTTACACAGATACGCAGTATTTT	CAWLGLAAGYTDTQYF
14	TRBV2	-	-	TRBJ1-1	TGTGCCAGCAGTGAAGCGCGCGGGAACACTGAAGCTTTCTTT	CASSEARGNTEAFF
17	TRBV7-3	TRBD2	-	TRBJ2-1	TGTGCCAGCAGCTTAGAAGCAGGGACTAGCGGGAGAGGGGAGCAGTTCTTC	CASSLEAGTSGRGEQFF
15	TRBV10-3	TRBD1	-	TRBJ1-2	TGTGCCATCACCAAAAATGACCGGGACAGGGATGGCTACACCTTC	CAITKNDRDRDGYTF
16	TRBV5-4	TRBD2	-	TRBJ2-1	TGTGCCAGCAGCGGGATGACTAGCGGGAGGGGCAATGAGCAGTTCTTC	CASSGMTSGRGNEQFF
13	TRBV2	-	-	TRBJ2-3	TGTGCCAGCAGTGGGCCTTACACAGATACGCAGTATTTT	CASSGPYTDTQYF
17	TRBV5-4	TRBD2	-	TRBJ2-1	TGTGCCAGCAGCTCGCCCATAGCGGGAGGGACGAACAATGAGCAGTTCTTC	CASSSPIAGGTNNEQFF
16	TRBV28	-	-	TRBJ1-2	TGTGCCAGCAGTCTCATTCGACACGGGACATACTATGGCTACACCTTC	CASSLIRHGTYYGYTF
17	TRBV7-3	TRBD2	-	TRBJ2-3	TGTGCCAGCAGCTTAATCGGCCTAGCGGAGCCCACAGATACGCAGTATTTT	CASSLIGLAEPTDTQYF
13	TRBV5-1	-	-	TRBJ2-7	TGCGCCAGCAGCAATGGGGCTAACCACGAGCAGTACTTC	CASSNGANHEQYF
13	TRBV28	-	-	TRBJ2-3	TGTGCCAGCAGTCCTCCGGTTGCCTATACGCAGTATTTT	CASSPPVAYTQYF
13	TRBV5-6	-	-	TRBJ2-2	TGTGCCAGCAGTCAGGACAGCACCGGGGAGCTGTTTTTT	CASSQDSTGELFF